Given below is one T cell receptor (beta chain) in context. Since a much larger clone is just one base distant, this may be a read error. These data are taken from a study of T cells in Graves' hyperthyroidism and ophthalmopathy. Study details: Pretreatment peripheral blood was obtained at initial diagnosis.

TCR beta CDR3 regions were amplified from RNA transcripts. Using the HTBI primer set, a first-round RT-PCR was run on the TCR CDR3. MiXCR was run by TCRdb on the multiplex PCR reads, yielding one entry per CDR3 protein. The sample includes roughly 800,000 distinct CDR3 sequences, roughly 37% of them seen just once. The specimen was blood. The clonotype comes from a man aged 18-30 years with Graves' hyperthyroidism.

CDR3 region: CASSDRFEPYF. The CDR3 DNA sequence: TGTGCCAGCAGCGACCGATTCGAGCCGTACTTC. The chain employs TRBV2 and TRBJ2-7; D gene uncertain. This CDR3 spans 11 amino acids. Looked up from germline, CDR1 is SNHLY and CDR2 is FYNNEI.